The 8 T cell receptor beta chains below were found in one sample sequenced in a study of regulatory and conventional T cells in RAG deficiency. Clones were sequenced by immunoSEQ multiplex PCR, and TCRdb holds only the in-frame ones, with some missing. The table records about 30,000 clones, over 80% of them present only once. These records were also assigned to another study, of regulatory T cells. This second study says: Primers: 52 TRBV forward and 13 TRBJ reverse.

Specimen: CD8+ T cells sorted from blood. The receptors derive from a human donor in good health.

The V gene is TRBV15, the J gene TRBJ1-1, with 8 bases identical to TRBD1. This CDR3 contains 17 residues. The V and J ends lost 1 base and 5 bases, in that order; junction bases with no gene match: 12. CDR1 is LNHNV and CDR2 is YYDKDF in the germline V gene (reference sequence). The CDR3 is CATSRGGQGAFGTEAFF. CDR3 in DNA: TGTGCCACCAGCAGAGGGGGGCAGGGGGCTTTTGGAACTGAAGCTTTCTTT.

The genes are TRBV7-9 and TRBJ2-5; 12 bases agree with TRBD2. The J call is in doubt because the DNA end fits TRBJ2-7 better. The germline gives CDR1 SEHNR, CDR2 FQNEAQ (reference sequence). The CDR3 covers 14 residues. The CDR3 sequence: CASSPGLAGFEQYF. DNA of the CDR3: TGTGCCAGCAGCCCCGGACTAGCGGGATTCGAGCAGTACTTC.

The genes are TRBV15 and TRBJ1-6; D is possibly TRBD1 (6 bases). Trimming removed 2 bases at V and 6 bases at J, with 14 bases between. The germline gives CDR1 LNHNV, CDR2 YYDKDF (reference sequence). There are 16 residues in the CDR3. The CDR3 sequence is CATSRTYTGPNSPLHF. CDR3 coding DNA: TGTGCCACCAGCAGAACCTATACAGGGCCTAATTCACCCCTCCACTTT.

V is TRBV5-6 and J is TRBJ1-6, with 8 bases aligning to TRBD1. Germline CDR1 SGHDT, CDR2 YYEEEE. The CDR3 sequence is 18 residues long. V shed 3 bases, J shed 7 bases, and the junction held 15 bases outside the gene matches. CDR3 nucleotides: TGTGCCAGCAGCTCCCGGACAGGGTTGATCGGTTCAAATTCACCCCTCCACTTT. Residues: CASSSRTGLIGSNSPLHF.

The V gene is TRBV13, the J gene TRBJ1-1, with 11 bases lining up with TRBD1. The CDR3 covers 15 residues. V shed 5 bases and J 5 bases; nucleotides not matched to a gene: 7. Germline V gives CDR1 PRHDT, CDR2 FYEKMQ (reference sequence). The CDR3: CASSPMGQGDTEAFF. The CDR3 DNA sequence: TGTGCCAGCAGCCCGATGGGACAGGGGGATACTGAAGCTTTCTTT.

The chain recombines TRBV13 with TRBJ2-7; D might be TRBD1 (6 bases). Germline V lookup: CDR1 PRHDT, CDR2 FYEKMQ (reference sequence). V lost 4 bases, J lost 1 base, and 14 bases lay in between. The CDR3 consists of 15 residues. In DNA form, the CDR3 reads TGTGCCAGCAGCTACGGGGACACCAAATCCTACGAGCAGTACTTC. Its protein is CASSYGDTKSYEQYF. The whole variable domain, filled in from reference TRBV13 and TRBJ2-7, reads AAGVIQSPRHLIKEKRETATLKCYPIPRHDTVYWYQQGPGQDPQFLISFYEKMQSDKGSIPDRFSAQQFSDYHSELNMSSLELGDSALYFCASSYGDTKSYEQYFGPGTRLTVT.

CDR3 amino acids: CAISETQDGGNTEAFF. The CDR3 nucleotides are TGTGCCATCAGTGAGACCCAGGATGGCGGCAACACTGAAGCTTTCTTT. The chain is built from TRBV10-3 and TRBJ1-1; D remains ambiguous. Trimming took 2 bases from V and 2 from J, leaving 15 bases between them. CDR3 size: 16 residues. Germline V lookup: CDR1 ENHRY, CDR2 SYGVKD.

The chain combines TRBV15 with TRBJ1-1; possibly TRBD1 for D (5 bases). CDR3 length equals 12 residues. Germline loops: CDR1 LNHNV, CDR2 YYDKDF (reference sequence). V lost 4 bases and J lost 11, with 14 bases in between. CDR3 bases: TGTGCCACCAGCACCCAGGGAAGTGGTGCTTTCTTT. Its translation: CATSTQGSGAFF.